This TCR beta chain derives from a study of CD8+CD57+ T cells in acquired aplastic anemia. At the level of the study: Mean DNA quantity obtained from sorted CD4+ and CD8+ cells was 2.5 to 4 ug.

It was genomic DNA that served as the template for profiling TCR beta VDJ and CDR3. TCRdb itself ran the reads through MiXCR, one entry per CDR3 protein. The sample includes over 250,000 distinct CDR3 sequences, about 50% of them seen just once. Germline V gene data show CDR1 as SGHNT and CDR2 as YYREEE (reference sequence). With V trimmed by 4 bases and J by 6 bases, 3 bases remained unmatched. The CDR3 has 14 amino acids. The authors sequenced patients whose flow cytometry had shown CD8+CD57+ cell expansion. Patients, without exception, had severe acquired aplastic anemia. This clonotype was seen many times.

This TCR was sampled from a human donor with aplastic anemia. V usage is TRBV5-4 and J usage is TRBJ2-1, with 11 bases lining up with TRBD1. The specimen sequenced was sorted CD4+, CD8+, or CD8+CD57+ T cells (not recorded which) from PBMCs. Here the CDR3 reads CASSRDRGINEQFF. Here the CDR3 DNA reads TGTGCCAGCAGCCGGGACAGGGGGATCAATGAGCAGTTCTTC.